The 2 T cell receptor beta chains reported below all come from one sample, sequenced in a study of cytomegalovirus exposure and HLA in healthy donors. PCR was performed using 60 Vbeta and 13 Jbeta primers. Profiling relied on immunoSEQ multiplex PCR, and the TCRdb table lists in-frame clones only, not all of them. The table includes about 240,000 clones, 80% to 90% detected once. Sequences were obtained from PBMCs. These receptors all stem from a girl aged 2-9 years in good health and CMV-seronegative.

The rearrangement joins TRBV29-1 to TRBJ1-2; D not certain. The V and J ends lost 0 bases and 7 bases respectively, with 21 bases between them. Germline lookup yields CDR1 SQVTM and CDR2 ANQGSEA. This CDR3 has 16 residues. CDR3: CSVEDLWAVSWRGYTF. In DNA form, the CDR3 reads TGCAGCGTTGAAGATCTCTGGGCAGTTTCGTGGCGTGGCTACACCTTC.

V gene TRBV7-9 combines with J gene TRBJ1-6, with TRBD1 identical over 9 bases. CDR3 length: 15 amino acids. Germline CDR1 is SEHNR and CDR2 is FQNEAQ (reference sequence). J lost 8 bases, V lost 1 base, and 3 bases had no gene match. CDR3: CASSLGDRVDSPLHF. In nucleotides, the CDR3 is TGTGCCAGCAGCTTAGGGGACAGGGTCGATTCACCCCTCCACTTT.